These T cell receptor beta chains were read from a single sample in a study of T cell repertoires in cytomegalovirus infection. One entry per CDR3 protein, called by TCRdb with MiXCR from the reads. The sample includes 560,000 or so distinct CDR3 sequences, more than 15% seen only once; the top ten take more than 20%. Material: CD8+ T cells from PBMCs. Receptor source: a human donor in good health (CMV status not recorded). Some clones in this sample may be carry-over from other donors' samples. Each CDR3 is given with its conserved first and last residue. Fields, in order: CDR3 DNA, CDR3 protein, V gene, J gene, clone size, D gene. A D gene is named only where the DNA matches it firmly. The size entry is marked missing in some rows and otherwise reads once, few, many or a size class.

TGTGCCAGTACTGCCGAAATCCCTTCAGAGGCTTTCTTT	CASTAEIPSEAFF	TRBV19	TRBJ1-1	many	-
TGTGCCAGCAGCTTGGAGGGACAGGAATACAATGAGCAGTTCTTC	CASSLEGQEYNEQFF	TRBV5-6	TRBJ2-1	few	TRBD1
TGTGCCAGCAGTTATCCCGGACGGGGAACAGGAGAGACCCAGTACTTC	CASSYPGRGTGETQYF	TRBV6-5	TRBJ2-5	few	-
TGTGCCAGCAGCTTAAATCCCGGGACACCCGGGGCCAACGTCCTGACTTTC	CASSLNPGTPGANVLTF	TRBV7-3	TRBJ2-6	many	-
TGTGCCAGCAGTCCCTTCCCGGGACAGGGGGAGAAAAACATTCAGTACTTC	CASSPFPGQGEKNIQYF	TRBV6-4	TRBJ2-4	few	TRBD1
TGTGCCAGCAGCTTAGGTTATGGTAGCGGGAGTCCCACAGATACGCAGTATTTT	CASSLGYGSGSPTDTQYF	TRBV7-9	TRBJ2-3	-	TRBD2
TGTGCCAGCAGACAAGGGGATGAAGCTTTCTTT	CASRQGDEAFF	TRBV5-6	TRBJ1-1	many	-
TGTGCCAGCAGCCCAGGCGGGACTAGCGCCCGCAATGAGCAGTTCTTC	CASSPGGTSARNEQFF	TRBV28	TRBJ2-1	few	TRBD2
TGCGCCAGCAGTAGCGGTTGGGGCTACACCTTC	CASSSGWGYTF	TRBV5-1	TRBJ1-2	few	-
TGTGCCTGGCGGGGGGTCACCGGGGAGCTGTTTTTT	CAWRGVTGELFF	TRBV12-3/TRBV12-4	TRBJ2-2	many	TRBD2
TGCGCCAGCAGCCAGCGCAAGGGGGCCTGGGATGATGAGCAGTTCTTC	CASSQRKGAWDDEQFF	TRBV5-1	TRBJ2-1	many	TRBD1
TGTGCCACTGCGGGGGTGCGGGAGGATGAGCAGTTCTTC	CATAGVREDEQFF	TRBV15	TRBJ2-1	-	TRBD2
TGTGCCAGCAGTTCCCCGGGATCGGACACAGATACGCAGTATTTT	CASSSPGSDTDTQYF	TRBV2	TRBJ2-3	few	-
TGTGCCAGTAGTATATTTCATCAGCCCCAGCATTTT	CASSIFHQPQHF	TRBV19	TRBJ1-5	few	-
TGTGCCAGCAGCCCCGACAGGGGCGAAGAGGGGTACTCTGGAAACACCATATATTTT	CASSPDRGEEGYSGNTIYF	TRBV5-6	TRBJ1-3	few	TRBD1
TGTGCCAGCAGTCCTGCCCGTGGCGGGGCGTCCTACAATGAGCAGTTCTTC	CASSPARGGASYNEQFF	TRBV7-8	TRBJ2-1	many	-
TGTGCCAGCAGCCCCGGGGGAGTTGAAGCTTTCTTT	CASSPGGVEAFF	TRBV9	TRBJ1-1	-	-
TGTGCCAGCAGTTTACCAGCAGGCTACTCCTACAATGAGCAGTTCTTC	CASSLPAGYSYNEQFF	TRBV28	TRBJ2-1	few	-
TGCGCCAGCAGCCAAGATCCAACAGTCTACGAGCAGTACTTC	CASSQDPTVYEQYF	TRBV4-1	TRBJ2-7	few	-
TGTGCCACCAGTGATTGGTCCGTGACTAGCGGGGGAACAGATACGCAGTATTTT	CATSDWSVTSGGTDTQYF	TRBV24-1	TRBJ2-3	few	TRBD2
TGTGCCAGCAGTGAGGACTTCCAAGAGACCCAGTACTTC	CASSEDFQETQYF	TRBV6-1	TRBJ2-5	many	-
TGTGCCAGCAGCTCGTCTAGCGCGAGAGGGTCATGGTACTTC	CASSSSSARGSWYF	TRBV7-9	TRBJ2-5	many	-
TGTGCCAGCAGTTTACCCCCTGACAGGGTGAATTCACCCCTCCACTTT	CASSLPPDRVNSPLHF	TRBV27	TRBJ1-6	many	TRBD1
TGTGCCAGCACGGGCCGGCTTCTATACGCTTTCTTT	CASTGRLLYAFF	TRBV2	TRBJ1-1	many	-
TGTGCCATCAGCCCCCGTGGGGCTATAGGTGAAGCTTTCTTT	CAISPRGAIGEAFF	TRBV10-3	TRBJ1-1	many	-
TGCAGCTGGGGGACTAGCAGTAGCGACGAGCAGTACTTC	CSWGTSSSDEQYF	TRBV29-1	TRBJ2-7	-	TRBD2
TGTGCCAGTACCCCGGGGGGCGGAAACTATGGCTACACCTTC	CASTPGGGNYGYTF	TRBV19	TRBJ1-2	many	-
TGCGCCAGCAGCCAAGAGGTGGCAAGTAATCAGCCCCAGCATTTT	CASSQEVASNQPQHF	TRBV4-1	TRBJ1-5	many	-
TGTGCCAGCAGTTACAGAGGGGGCAGTGTCTACACCTTC	CASSYRGGSVYTF	TRBV6-5	TRBJ1-2	-	TRBD1
TGTGCCAGCAGACATGGAGCGGGCGGGAACACTGAAGCTTTCTTT	CASRHGAGGNTEAFF	TRBV7-9	TRBJ1-1	few	-
TGTGCCAGCAGCTTAGCGAGCGAGGGGCCGAGGGGCACTGAAGCTTTCTTT	CASSLASEGPRGTEAFF	TRBV7-8	TRBJ1-1	many	-
TGTGCCAGCTATGGACAGAGCTCTGGAAACACCATATATTTT	CASYGQSSGNTIYF	TRBV7-9	TRBJ1-3	many	-
TGTGCCAGCAGCTTAGCACAAACTACAAGCTTCCAAGAGACCCAGTACTTC	CASSLAQTTSFQETQYF	TRBV7-2	TRBJ2-5	many	-
TGTGCCAGCAGTTACTCGACAGGGCAAGAATCCTACGAGCAGTACTTC	CASSYSTGQESYEQYF	TRBV6-5	TRBJ2-7	many	TRBD1
TGTGCCTGGAGTTCGGGGCTAGCGGGAACCAGCTACGAGCAGTACTTC	CAWSSGLAGTSYEQYF	TRBV30	TRBJ2-7	-	TRBD2
TGTGCTAGTGGTCCCGAGCGGGGGGATAACACCGGGGGGCTGTTTTTT	CASGPERGDNTGGLFF	TRBV12-5	TRBJ2-2	-	TRBD2
TGTGCCAGCAGCTTAGTCCGACAGAACACTGAAGCTTTCTTT	CASSLVRQNTEAFF	TRBV11-2	TRBJ1-1	-	-
TGTGCCAGCAGCCCCCGACAGGGGACGTCCTACGAGCAGTACTTC	CASSPRQGTSYEQYF	TRBV5-5	TRBJ2-7	many	TRBD1
TGTGCCAGCAGTTGGAACTACGAGCAGTACTTC	CASSWNYEQYF	TRBV12-3/TRBV12-4	TRBJ2-7	many	-
TGTGCCAGTAGTATAGCGGGAGTAGGAGGCTACGAGCAGTACTTC	CASSIAGVGGYEQYF	TRBV19	TRBJ2-7	few	-
TGTGCCACCGCGTCGAACACTGAAGCTTTCTTT	CATASNTEAFF	TRBV10-3	TRBJ1-1	many	-
TGTGCCAGTAGTATCCTCAGGAAGGGGCGAGGCAATGAGCAGTTCTTC	CASSILRKGRGNEQFF	TRBV19	TRBJ2-1	-	-
TGTGCCAGCAGTGGGGAGAGAACAGCTCATCAGCCCCAGCATTTT	CASSGERTAHQPQHF	TRBV6-1	TRBJ1-5	many	-
TGTGCCAGCATTCCTCTCCGACGGAAAAGCACAGATACGCAGTATTTT	CASIPLRRKSTDTQYF	TRBV28	TRBJ2-3	few	-
TGTGCCACCGGACTAGATTCTAACGAGCAGTACTTC	CATGLDSNEQYF	TRBV10-3	TRBJ2-7	few	TRBD2
TGTGCCATCAGTGAGTCCACAGGGGGCTATGAGCAGTTCTTC	CAISESTGGYEQFF	TRBV10-3	TRBJ2-1	-	TRBD1